Each of the 27 T cell receptor beta chains below was sequenced from the same sample in a study of T cells in Graves' hyperthyroidism and ophthalmopathy. Authors of the study amplified TCR beta CDR3 regions from RNA transcripts. HTBI primers were used for first-round RT-PCR of the TCR CDR3. TCRdb ran MiXCR on the multiplex PCR reads and lists one entry per CDR3 protein. The data contain under 350,000 distinct CDR3 sequences, roughly an eighth of them seen just once; the ten biggest clones take up 6.5% to 10%. Input material: blood. These receptors were obtained from a woman aged 40 to 55 with Graves' hyperthyroidism.

This clonotype appeared many times. CDR3 protein: CAWSTSASLYGYTF. CDR3 in DNA: TGTGCCTGGAGTACCTCAGCGTCCCTCTATGGCTACACCTTC. The J gene is TRBJ1-2, the V gene TRBV30; D gene unclear. The CDR3 length is 14 residues. The germline CDR1 and CDR2 sequences are GTSNPN and SVGIG (reference sequence). V was clipped by 2 bases and J by 4 bases, with 14 bases between them.

Comments on this clonotype: This clone may be a read error of a much larger clone one base away. The chain carries TRBV29-1 and TRBJ1-2, with 12 bases identical to TRBD1. The CDR3 extends over 15 amino acids. V lost 1 base, J lost 8 bases, and 8 bases stayed unmatched. The V gene's germline CDR1 is SQVTM and CDR2 ANQGSEA. The CDR3 DNA sequence: TGCAGCGTTGAAGGCCGGGACAGGGGGCCGGAGGGCTACACCTTC. As protein: CSVEGRDRGPEGYTF. The full variable domain, with the rest looked up from reference TRBV29-1 and TRBJ1-2, is SAVISQKPSRDICQRGTSLTIQCQVDSQVTMMFWYRQQPGQSLTLIATANQGSEATYESGFVIDKFPISRPNLTFSTLTVSNMSPEDSSIYLCSVEGRDRGPEGYTFGSGTRLTVV.

V and J are TRBV11-2 and TRBJ1-6; the D is unclear. This CDR3 spans 16 amino acids. Between the trimmed V and J ends, which lost 1 base and 3 bases, there was a span of 10 bases. The germline V gene encodes CDR1 SGHAT and CDR2 FQNNGV. CDR3 sequence (DNA): TGTGCCAGCAGCTTAGGATTACGGGGCTATAATTCACCCCTCCACTTT. This sequence encodes CASSLGLRGYNSPLHF. Looking up the rest from reference TRBV11-2 and TRBJ1-6 gives the full variable domain: EAGVAQSPRYKIIEKRQSVAFWCNPISGHATLYWYQQILGQGPKLLIQFQNNGVVDDSQLPKDRFSAERLKGVDSTLKIQPAKLEDSAVYLCASSLGLRGYNSPLHFGNGTRLTVT.

In its sample, this clonotype was seen many times. V is TRBV29-1 and J is TRBJ2-1; 7 bases are shared with TRBD1. Germline CDR1 and CDR2: SQVTM and ANQGSEA. After removal of 6 bases from V and 3 bases from J, the junction contained 8 bases not matched to a gene. The CDR3 is 14 residues long. The CDR3 sequence is CSVGQGVIYNEQFF. The CDR3 bases are TGCAGCGTGGGGCAGGGGGTAATCTACAATGAGCAGTTCTTC.

In this sample, this clonotype turned up many times. In DNA, the CDR3 is TGCAGTGCTTCGGGACAGGGACGTAACTATGGCTACACCTTC. This translates into CSASGQGRNYGYTF. The chain uses TRBV20-1 and TRBJ1-2; 9 bases match TRBD1. Germline CDR1 DFQATT, CDR2 SNEGSKA (reference sequence). The V and J ends lost 5 bases and 1 base, in that order; junction bases with no gene match: 5. The CDR3 loop spans 14 amino acids.

This clonotype has at least ten counts. The chain has TRBV11-2 and TRBJ2-2, with unresolved D. Trimming left V 2 bases short and J 2 bases short, with 9 bases between. Germline V gene data show CDR1 as SGHAT and CDR2 as FQNNGV. This CDR3 has 15 residues. The CDR3 nucleotides read TGTGCCAGCAGCTTATACCCACCAAACACCGGGGAGCTGTTTTTT. This sequence encodes CASSLYPPNTGELFF.

This clonotype was seen repeatedly, ten times or more. The rearrangement links TRBV10-1 to TRBJ1-1, with 7 bases matching TRBD1. Germline CDR1 is WNHNN and CDR2 is SYGVQD (reference sequence). The CDR3 is made up of 13 amino acids. Trimming cost V 5 bases and J 8 bases; bases outside gene matches: 8. The CDR3 nucleotides are TGCGCCAGCAGTATTGGACAGGTTGGAGAAGCTTTCTTT. This translates into CASSIGQVGEAFF.

This clonotype was detected ten times or more. The rearrangement links TRBV5-1 to TRBJ2-7, with 9 bases matching TRBD1. This CDR3 is built from 13 residues. V lost 4 bases to trimming and J lost 5 bases; unmatched junction nucleotides: 4. Germline assignment: CDR1 SGHRS and CDR2 YFSETQ. For the CDR3, the DNA is TGCGCCAGCAGCGACTGGACAGGGGACGAGCAGTACTTC. Protein sequence: CASSDWTGDEQYF.

This clonotype appeared many times. The J gene is TRBJ2-7, the V gene TRBV20-1; 9 bases are a match to TRBD1. This CDR3 comprises 13 residues. From germline, CDR1 is DFQATT and CDR2 SNEGSKA (reference sequence). The trim removed 5 bases at V and 2 bases at J, leaving 4 bases unmatched. The CDR3: CSAARQGAYEQYF. The CDR3 coding sequence is TGCAGTGCTGCCCGACAGGGGGCCTACGAGCAGTACTTC.

This clonotype came up many times. The chain combines TRBV2 with TRBJ2-3, with 10 bases matching TRBD2. The CDR3 runs 16 residues. Germline V gene lookup returns CDR1 SNHLY and CDR2 FYNNEI. Trimming cost V 7 bases and J 2 bases; bases outside gene matches: 9. In nucleotides, the CDR3 is TGTGCCAGCAACCCTCCTAGCGGGAGCTACACAGATACGCAGTATTTT. Protein sequence: CASNPPSGSYTDTQYF.

This clonotype showed up many times. V is TRBV11-2 and J is TRBJ2-5; D possibly corresponds to TRBD1 (6 bases). This CDR3 is built from 15 residues. V lost 7 bases to trimming and J lost 2 bases, with 17 bases between them. Germline assignment: CDR1 SGHAT and CDR2 FQNNGV. This CDR3 reads CASMDTGTLQETQYF. DNA for the CDR3: TGTGCCAGCATGGATACAGGGACCCTTCAAGAGACCCAGTACTTC. Full variable domain (rest looked up from reference TRBV11-2 and TRBJ2-5): EAGVAQSPRYKIIEKRQSVAFWCNPISGHATLYWYQQILGQGPKLLIQFQNNGVVDDSQLPKDRFSAERLKGVDSTLKIQPAKLEDSAVYLCASMDTGTLQETQYFGPGTRLLVL.

In its sample, this clonotype was seen many times. V gene TRBV12-3 or TRBV12-4 combines with J gene TRBJ1-5, with a weak D call TRBD1 (5 bases). Between the trimmed V and J ends, which lost 4 bases and 3 bases, there was a span of 13 bases. The CDR3 extends over 15 amino acids. The CDR3 spells CASSSTVSYNQPQHF. The DNA for the CDR3 is TGTGCCAGCAGTTCGACAGTCTCCTACAATCAGCCCCAGCATTTT.

Ten or more counts support this clonotype. The chain joins TRBV3-1 to TRBJ2-5; no clear D gene. Germline lookup yields CDR1 LGHDT and CDR2 YNNKEL (reference sequence). The CDR3 loop spans 16 amino acids. V was pared by 4 bases and J by 5 bases, with 20 bases between. The CDR3 is CASSPPKSRVEETQYF. CDR3 DNA sequence: TGTGCCAGCAGCCCGCCCAAAAGTCGGGTTGAGGAGACCCAGTACTTC.

This sequence joins TRBV27 and TRBJ2-3; 10 nucleotides match TRBD2. V was pared by 8 bases and J by 1 base, with 15 bases of the junction left unmatched. Germline assignment: CDR1 MNHEY and CDR2 SMNVEV (reference sequence). The CDR3 is 18 amino acids. The CDR3 here is CASGSLEAGGPGTDTQYF. CDR3 nucleotides: TGTGCCAGCGGGTCCCTGGAAGCGGGAGGGCCTGGCACAGATACGCAGTATTTT.

This clonotype occurred many times. The chain has TRBV15 and TRBJ1-4; the match to TRBD1 covers 9 bases. Germline CDR1 LNHNV, CDR2 YYDKDF (reference sequence). The CDR3 extends over 16 amino acids. The ends lost 5 bases at V and 8 bases at J; junction bases unmatched: 12. Here the CDR3 DNA reads TGTGCCACCAGCGGTGTAGTTACAGGGGGCCCGGAAAAACTGTTTTTT. It specifies CATSGVVTGGPEKLFF.

This clonotype was counted at least ten times. V is TRBV11-2 and J is TRBJ2-1; TRBD2 matches 12 bases. Germline V gene data show CDR1 as SGHAT and CDR2 as FQNNGV. V was pared by 4 bases and J by 5 bases, with 9 bases of the junction left unmatched. The CDR3 sequence is 17 residues long. DNA for the CDR3: TGTGCCAGCAGCTCGACTAGCGGGAGCGCCCCCCACAATGAGCAGTTCTTC. This encodes CASSSTSGSAPHNEQFF.

This clonotype was counted only a few times. V usage is TRBV12-3 or TRBV12-4 and J usage is TRBJ1-3; possible D gene TRBD1, 6 bases. The CDR3 has 15 amino acids. The germline V and J ends were trimmed by 5 bases and 0 bases, with 11 bases remaining between them. This chain's CDR3 is CASSPQGISGNTIYF. The CDR3 coding sequence is TGTGCCAGCAGTCCGCAGGGGATCTCTGGAAACACCATATATTTT.

CDR3 DNA sequence: TGTGCCAGCAGCCAAGATATGGACTACAATGAGCAGTTCTTC. It specifies CASSQDMDYNEQFF. V usage is TRBV7-2 and J usage is TRBJ2-1, with unresolved D. The CDR3 sequence is 14 residues long. With 5 bases removed from V and 3 bases from J, the gap between germline ends came to 11 bases. Germline loops: CDR1 SGHTA, CDR2 FQGNSA. Full variable domain (outside the CDR3, taken from reference TRBV7-2 and TRBJ2-1): GAGVSQSPSNKVTEKGKDVELRCDPISGHTALYWYRQSLGQGLEFLIYFQGNSAPDKSGLPSDRFSAERTGGSVSTLTIQRTQQEDSAVYLCASSQDMDYNEQFFGPGTRLTVL.

As for this clonotype: This could be a read error, since a much larger clone is one nucleotide away. The V call is TRBV7-2, the J call TRBJ2-5; maybe TRBD2 (5 bases). The CDR3 loop spans 16 amino acids. Germline CDR1 reads SGHTA; CDR2 reads FQGNSA. CDR3 DNA sequence: TGTGCCAGCGGCTTAGCGCAATTCAGAGCTGGGGAGACCCAGTACTTC. This gives the protein CASGLAQFRAGETQYF.

J is TRBJ2-1 and V is TRBV13; D perhaps matches TRBD1 (5 bases). The CDR3 sequence is 14 residues long. Germline V gives CDR1 PRHDT, CDR2 FYEKMQ (reference sequence). Deletions cut 5 bases from V and 8 bases from J, with 16 bases between. The CDR3 is CASSKPQGQDEQFF. CDR3 nucleotide sequence: TGTGCCAGCAGCAAGCCCCAGGGCCAAGATGAGCAGTTCTTC.

In its sample, this clonotype was seen many times. This sequence joins TRBV18 and TRBJ2-4, with 9 bases aligning to TRBD2. This CDR3 is built from 14 residues. CDR1 KGHSH and CDR2 LQKENI come from the germline V gene. V shed 0 bases and J 8 bases; nucleotides not matched to a gene: 2. CDR3 coding DNA: TGTGCCAGCTCACCACCTAGCGGGAGAGACATTCAGTACTTC. Protein sequence: CASSPPSGRDIQYF.

This clonotype turned up a few times. This rearrangement joins TRBV19 to TRBJ2-3; D not certain. V was shortened by 5 bases and J by 1 base, with 7 bases between the two germline ends. This CDR3 spans 13 amino acids. CDR1 and CDR2 from the germline V gene are LNHDA and SQIVND (reference sequence). The chain's CDR3 is CASSVWGTDTQYF. The DNA of the CDR3 is TGTGCCAGTAGTGTGTGGGGCACAGATACGCAGTATTTT.

There are many counts of this clonotype. The V gene is TRBV12-3 or TRBV12-4, the J gene TRBJ1-5; D is undetermined. The CDR3 has 16 residues. Between the trimmed V and J ends, which lost 2 bases and 0 bases, there was a span of 11 bases. CDR3 sequence reads: CASSLRQVLSNQPQHF. Written as DNA, the CDR3 is TGTGCCAGCAGTTTAAGGCAGGTTCTTAGCAATCAGCCCCAGCATTTT.

This clonotype was counted ten times or more. The chain has TRBV28 and TRBJ2-3; 13 positions match TRBD2. Germline loops: CDR1 MDHEN, CDR2 SYDVKM. V was pared by 7 bases and J by 2 bases, with 3 bases of the junction left unmatched. The CDR3 sequence is 15 residues long. The CDR3: CASMGLAGPTDTQYF. The CDR3 DNA sequence: TGTGCCAGCATGGGACTAGCGGGACCCACAGATACGCAGTATTTT.

This clonotype turned up a few times. The chain combines TRBV7-8 with TRBJ2-5, with D possibly matching TRBD1 (6 bases). V was cut by 5 bases and J by 2 bases, with 18 bases left in between. The germline V gene encodes CDR1 SGHVS and CDR2 FQNEAQ. The CDR3 runs 16 residues. In nucleotides, the CDR3 is TGTGCCAGCAGCCCCCGAGGGGGTTTTGGGCAAGAGACCCAGTACTTC. Amino acids: CASSPRGGFGQETQYF.

V usage is TRBV7-9 and J usage is TRBJ1-2, with 12 bases lining up with TRBD1. V lost 2 bases to trimming and J lost 5 bases; unmatched junction nucleotides: 6. This CDR3 is 16 amino acids long. Looked up from germline, CDR1 is SEHNR and CDR2 is FQNEAQ (reference sequence). The CDR3 here is CASSLTGTGGRYGYTF. The DNA for the CDR3 is TGTGCCAGCAGCTTAACCGGGACAGGGGGCCGGTATGGCTACACCTTC.

This clonotype appeared many times. V is TRBV6-1 and J is TRBJ1-5, with TRBD1 matching over 9 bases. Trimming took 3 bases from V and 3 from J; bases not matched to a gene: 3. The CDR3 length is 15 residues. Germline V gene lookup returns CDR1 MNHNS and CDR2 SASEGT. In nucleotides, the CDR3 is TGTGCCAGCAGTGAGACAGGGGGTTACAATCAGCCCCAGCATTTT. Its translation: CASSETGGYNQPQHF.